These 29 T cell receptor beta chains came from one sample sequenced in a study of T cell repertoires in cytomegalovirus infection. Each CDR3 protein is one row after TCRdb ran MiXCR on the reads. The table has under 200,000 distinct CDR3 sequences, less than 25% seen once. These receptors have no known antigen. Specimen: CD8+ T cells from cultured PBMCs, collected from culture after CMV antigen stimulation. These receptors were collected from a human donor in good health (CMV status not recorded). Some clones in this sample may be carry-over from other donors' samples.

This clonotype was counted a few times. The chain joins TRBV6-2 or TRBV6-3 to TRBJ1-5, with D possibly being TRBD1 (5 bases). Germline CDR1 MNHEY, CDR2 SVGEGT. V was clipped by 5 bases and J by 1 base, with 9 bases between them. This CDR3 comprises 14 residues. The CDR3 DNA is TGTGCCAGCAGTCGAGGACAAAGCAATCAGCCCCAGCATTTT. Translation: CASSRGQSNQPQHF.

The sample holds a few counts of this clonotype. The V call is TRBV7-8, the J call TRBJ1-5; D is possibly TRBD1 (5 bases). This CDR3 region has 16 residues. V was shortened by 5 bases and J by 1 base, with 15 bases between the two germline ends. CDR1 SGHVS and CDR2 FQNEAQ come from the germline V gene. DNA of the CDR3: TGTGCCAGCAGCGCACCCCGACGGGGGAGCAATCAGCCCCAGCATTTT. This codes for CASSAPRRGSNQPQHF.

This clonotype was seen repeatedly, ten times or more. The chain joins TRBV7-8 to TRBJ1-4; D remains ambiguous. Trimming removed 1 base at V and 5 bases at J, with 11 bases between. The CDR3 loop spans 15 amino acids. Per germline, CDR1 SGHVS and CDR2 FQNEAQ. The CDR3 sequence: CASSLVSGLNEKLFF. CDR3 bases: TGTGCCAGCAGCTTAGTATCCGGACTGAATGAAAAACTGTTTTTT.

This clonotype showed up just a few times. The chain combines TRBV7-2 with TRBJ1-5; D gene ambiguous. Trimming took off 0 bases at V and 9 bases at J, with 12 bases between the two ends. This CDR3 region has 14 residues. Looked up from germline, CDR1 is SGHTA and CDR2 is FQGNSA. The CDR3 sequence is CASSLALGERPQHF. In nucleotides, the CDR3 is TGTGCCAGCAGCTTAGCCCTCGGCGAGAGGCCCCAGCATTTT.

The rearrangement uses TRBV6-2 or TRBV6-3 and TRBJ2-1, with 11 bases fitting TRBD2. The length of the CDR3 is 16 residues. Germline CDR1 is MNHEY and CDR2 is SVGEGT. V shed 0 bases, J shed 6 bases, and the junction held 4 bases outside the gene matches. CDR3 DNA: TGTGCCAGCAGTTACTCCTTAGCGGGGGGGTTCAATGAGCAGTTCTTC. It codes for CASSYSLAGGFNEQFF.

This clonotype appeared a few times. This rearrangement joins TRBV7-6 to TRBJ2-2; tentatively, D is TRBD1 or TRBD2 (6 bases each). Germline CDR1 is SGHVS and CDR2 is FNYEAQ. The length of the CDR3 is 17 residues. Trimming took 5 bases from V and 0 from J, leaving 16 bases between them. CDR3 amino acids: CASSQRGAEANTGELFF. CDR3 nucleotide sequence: TGTGCCAGCAGCCAGAGGGGGGCGGAGGCGAACACCGGGGAGCTGTTTTTT. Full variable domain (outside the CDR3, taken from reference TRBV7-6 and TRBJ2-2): GAGVSQSPRYKVTKRGQDVALRCDPISGHVSLYWYRQALGQGPEFLTYFNYEAQQDKSGLPNDRFSAERPEGSISTLTIQRTEQRDSAMYRCASSQRGAEANTGELFFGEGSRLTVL.

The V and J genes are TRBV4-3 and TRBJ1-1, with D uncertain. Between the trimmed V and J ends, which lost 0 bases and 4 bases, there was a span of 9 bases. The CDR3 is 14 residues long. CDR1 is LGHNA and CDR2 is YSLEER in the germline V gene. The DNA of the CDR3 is TGCGCCAGCAGCCAAGATTTGGGGTCCACTGAAGCTTTCTTT. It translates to CASSQDLGSTEAFF.

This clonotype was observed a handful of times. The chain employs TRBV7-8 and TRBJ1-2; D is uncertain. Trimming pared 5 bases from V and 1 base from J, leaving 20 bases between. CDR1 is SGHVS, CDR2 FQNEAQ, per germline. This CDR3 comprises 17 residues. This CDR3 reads CASSPRERAAFNYGYTF. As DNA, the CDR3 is TGTGCCAGCAGCCCCAGAGAGAGGGCAGCTTTTAACTATGGCTACACCTTC. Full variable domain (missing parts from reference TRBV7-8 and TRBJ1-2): GAGVSQSPRYKVAKRGQDVALRCDPISGHVSLFWYQQALGQGPEFLTYFQNEAQLDKSGLPSDRFFAERPEGSVSTLKIQRTQQEDSAVYLCASSPRERAAFNYGYTFGSGTRLTVV.

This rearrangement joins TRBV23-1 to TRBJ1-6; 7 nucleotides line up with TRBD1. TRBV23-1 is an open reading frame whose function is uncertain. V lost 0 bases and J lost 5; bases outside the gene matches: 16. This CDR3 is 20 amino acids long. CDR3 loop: CASSQSRDRAARSNNSPLHF. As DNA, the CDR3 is TGCGCCAGCAGTCAATCCCGTGACAGGGCAGCTCGGTCAAATAATTCACCCCTCCACTTT.

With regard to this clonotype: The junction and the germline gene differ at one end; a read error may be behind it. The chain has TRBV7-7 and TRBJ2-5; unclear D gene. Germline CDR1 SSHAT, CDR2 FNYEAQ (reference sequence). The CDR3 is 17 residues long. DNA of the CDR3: TGTGCTAGCAGCTTAGAAAGATCTGGGGAAATCCAAGAGACCCAGTACTTC. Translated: CASSLERSGEIQETQYF.

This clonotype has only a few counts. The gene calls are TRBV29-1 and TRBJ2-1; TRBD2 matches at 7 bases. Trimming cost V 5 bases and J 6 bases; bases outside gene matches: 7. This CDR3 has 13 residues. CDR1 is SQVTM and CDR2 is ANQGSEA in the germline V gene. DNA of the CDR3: TGCAGCGTTCGAGCCCGGACTAGCAATGAGCAGTTCTTC. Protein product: CSVRARTSNEQFF.

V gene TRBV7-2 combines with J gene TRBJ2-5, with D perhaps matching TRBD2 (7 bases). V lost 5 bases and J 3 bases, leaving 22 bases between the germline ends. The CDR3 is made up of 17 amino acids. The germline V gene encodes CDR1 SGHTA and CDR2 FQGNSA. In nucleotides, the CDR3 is TGTGCCAGCAGCCTAGGTTATGGGGGGGCGAGAAAAGAGACCCAGTACTTC. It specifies CASSLGYGGARKETQYF.

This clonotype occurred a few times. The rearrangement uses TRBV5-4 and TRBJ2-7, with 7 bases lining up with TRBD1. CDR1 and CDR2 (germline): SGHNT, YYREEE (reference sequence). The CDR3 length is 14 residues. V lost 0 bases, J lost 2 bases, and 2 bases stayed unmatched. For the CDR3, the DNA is TGTGCCAGCAGCTTGGGGGACAGACCCTACGAGCAGTACTTC. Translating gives CASSLGDRPYEQYF.

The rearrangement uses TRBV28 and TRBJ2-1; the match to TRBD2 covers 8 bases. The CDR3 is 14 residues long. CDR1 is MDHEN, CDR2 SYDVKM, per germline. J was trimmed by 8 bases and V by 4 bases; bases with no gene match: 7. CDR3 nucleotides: TGTGCCAGCAGTTCCTGGACAGCGGGAGATGAGCAGTTCTTC. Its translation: CASSSWTAGDEQFF.

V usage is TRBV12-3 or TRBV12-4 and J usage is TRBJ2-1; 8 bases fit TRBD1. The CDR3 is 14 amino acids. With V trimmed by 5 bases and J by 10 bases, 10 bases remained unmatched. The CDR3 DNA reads TGTGCCAGCAGTACCCGGACAGGGAGAGAGGAGCAGTTCTTC. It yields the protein CASSTRTGREEQFF.

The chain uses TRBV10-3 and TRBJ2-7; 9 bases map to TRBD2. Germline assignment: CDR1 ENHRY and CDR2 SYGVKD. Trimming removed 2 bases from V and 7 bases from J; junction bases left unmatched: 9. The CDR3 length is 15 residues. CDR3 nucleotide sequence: TGTGCCATCAGTGAGGGAGTGACTAGCGGCGGTGAGCAGTACTTC. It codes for CAISEGVTSGGEQYF.

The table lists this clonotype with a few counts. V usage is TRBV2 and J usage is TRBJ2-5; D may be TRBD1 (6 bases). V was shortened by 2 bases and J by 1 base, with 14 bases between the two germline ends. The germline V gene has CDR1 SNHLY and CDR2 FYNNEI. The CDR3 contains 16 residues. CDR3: CASSEPAPRGQETQYF. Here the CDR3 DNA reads TGTGCCAGCAGTGAACCTGCGCCCAGGGGCCAAGAGACCCAGTACTTC.

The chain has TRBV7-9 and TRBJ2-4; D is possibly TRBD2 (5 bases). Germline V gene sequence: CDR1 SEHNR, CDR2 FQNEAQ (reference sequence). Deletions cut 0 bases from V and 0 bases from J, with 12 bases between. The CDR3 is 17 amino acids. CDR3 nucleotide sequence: TGTGCCAGCAGCTTAGCAGCCCTGACTATAGCCAAAAACATTCAGTACTTC. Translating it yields CASSLAALTIAKNIQYF.

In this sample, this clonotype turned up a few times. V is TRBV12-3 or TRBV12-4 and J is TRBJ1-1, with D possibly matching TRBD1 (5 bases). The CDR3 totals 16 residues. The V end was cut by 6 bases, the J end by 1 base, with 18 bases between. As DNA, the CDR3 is TGTGCCAGCAGCCGGGACCGTATGGGGGGGAACACTGAAGCTTTCTTT. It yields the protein CASSRDRMGGNTEAFF.

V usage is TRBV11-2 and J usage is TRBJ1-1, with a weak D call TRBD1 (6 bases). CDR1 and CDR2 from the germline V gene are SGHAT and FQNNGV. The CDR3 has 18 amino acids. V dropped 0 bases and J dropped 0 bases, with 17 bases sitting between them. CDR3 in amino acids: CASSLEVDRTYMNTEAFF. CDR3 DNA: TGTGCCAGCAGCTTAGAGGTCGACAGGACCTACATGAACACTGAAGCTTTCTTT.

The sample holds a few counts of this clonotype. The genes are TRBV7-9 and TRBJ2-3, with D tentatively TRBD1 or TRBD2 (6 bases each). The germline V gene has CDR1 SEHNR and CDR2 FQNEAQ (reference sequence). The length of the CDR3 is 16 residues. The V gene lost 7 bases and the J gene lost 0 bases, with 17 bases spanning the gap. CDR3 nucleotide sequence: TGTGCCAGCACCCCAGGGGCGGGGTTTAGCACAGATACGCAGTATTTT. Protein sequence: CASTPGAGFSTDTQYF.

CDR3 coding DNA: TGTGCCAGCAGCTTGTCGACAGGGGGTCTTTTCTATGGCTACACCTTC. It encodes CASSLSTGGLFYGYTF. The V call is TRBV5-8, the J call TRBJ1-2; 9 bases are a match to TRBD1. CDR1 and CDR2 (germline): SGHTS, YDEGEE. J gave up 4 bases and V 1 base, and 8 bases lay outside the gene matches. This CDR3 contains 16 residues.

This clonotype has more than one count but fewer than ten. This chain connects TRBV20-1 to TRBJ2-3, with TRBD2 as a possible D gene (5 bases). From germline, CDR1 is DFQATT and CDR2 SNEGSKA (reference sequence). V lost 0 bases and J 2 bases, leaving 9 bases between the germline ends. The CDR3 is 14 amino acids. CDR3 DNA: TGCAGTGCTAGAGATTTTCTAGCCACAGATACGCAGTATTTT. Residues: CSARDFLATDTQYF.

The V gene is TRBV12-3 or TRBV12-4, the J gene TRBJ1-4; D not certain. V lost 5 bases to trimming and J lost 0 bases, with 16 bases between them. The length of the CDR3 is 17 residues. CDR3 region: CASSKGSAVATNEKLFF. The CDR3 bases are TGTGCCAGCAGTAAAGGGTCTGCGGTTGCAACTAATGAAAAACTGTTTTTT.

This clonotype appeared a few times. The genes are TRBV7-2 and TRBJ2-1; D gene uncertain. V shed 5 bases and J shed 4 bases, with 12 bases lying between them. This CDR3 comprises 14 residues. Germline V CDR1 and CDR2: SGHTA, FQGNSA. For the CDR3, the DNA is TGTGCCAGCAGCGCAAAAGGGCTATACAATGAGCAGTTCTTC. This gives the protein CASSAKGLYNEQFF.

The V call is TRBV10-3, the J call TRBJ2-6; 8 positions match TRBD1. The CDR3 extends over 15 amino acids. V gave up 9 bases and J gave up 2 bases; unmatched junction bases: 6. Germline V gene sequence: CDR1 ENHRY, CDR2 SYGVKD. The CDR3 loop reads CAILQGVTGANVLTF. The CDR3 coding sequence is TGTGCCATTCTACAGGGGGTTACTGGGGCCAACGTCCTGACTTTC.

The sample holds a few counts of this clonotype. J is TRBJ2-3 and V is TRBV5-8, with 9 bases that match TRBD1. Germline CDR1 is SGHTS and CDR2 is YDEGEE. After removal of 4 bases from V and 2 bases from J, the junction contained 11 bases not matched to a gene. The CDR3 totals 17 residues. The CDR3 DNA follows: TGTGCCAGCAGCCTCCAAAGGACAGGGGTTTCCACAGATACGCAGTATTTT. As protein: CASSLQRTGVSTDTQYF.

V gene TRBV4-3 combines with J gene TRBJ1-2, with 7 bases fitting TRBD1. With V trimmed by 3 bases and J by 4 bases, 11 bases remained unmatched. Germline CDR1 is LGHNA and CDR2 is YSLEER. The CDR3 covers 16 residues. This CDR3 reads CASSHRGDSQVYGYTF. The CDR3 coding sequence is TGCGCCAGCAGCCATCGGGGGGACAGTCAAGTCTATGGCTACACCTTC.

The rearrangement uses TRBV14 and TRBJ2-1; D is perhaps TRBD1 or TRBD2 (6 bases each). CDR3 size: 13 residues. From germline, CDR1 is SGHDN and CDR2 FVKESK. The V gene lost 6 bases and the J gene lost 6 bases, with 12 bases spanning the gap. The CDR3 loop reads CASRDGGLNEQFF. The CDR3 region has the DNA TGTGCCAGCAGGGACGGGGGCCTCAATGAGCAGTTCTTC.